Sequencing of this T cell receptor beta chain was carried out in a study of sequential checkpoint blockade in melanoma (dated by TCRdb to the late 2010s). Concerning the study at large: Using 1:1 randomization, the trial assigned patients either to first-line nivolumab followed by ipilimumab (arm A) or to ipilimumab followed by nivolumab (arm B). Maintenance nivolumab came after each of the two trial sequences. DNA from about a hundred pretreatment melanoma tumor samples was subjected to TCRbeta immunosequencing. Matched tumor biopsies were taken from some 20 patients before treatment and at week 13, after single-agent nivolumab (arm A) or ipilimumab (arm B). About 75% of the matched tumor biopsy pairs taken before and after treatment were from the same lesion.

Trimming costs V 2 bases and J 2 bases, and their ends lie 11 bases apart. CDR1 and CDR2 (MGHDK, SYGVNS) derive from the germline V gene. The cysteine opens and the phenylalanine closes a CDR3 of 15 amino acids. Only CDR3 DNA remains: 45 bases, in frame from the first base. Per the publication, the treatment or condition label means: randomized to nivolumab then ipilimumab (arm A) or the reverse (arm B). None of the trial patients had been given prior DNA-damaging chemotherapy. CheckMate 064, a randomized, open-label phase II trial of sequential checkpoint blockade, was the source of the samples, all of which came from patients with melanoma. Genomic DNA from formalin-fixed paraffin-embedded (FFPE) tissue samples was used for tumor TCR sequencing. What the work shows at the level of the full study, not this receptor alone: Among patients in arm A, the nivolumab-first arm, pretreatment tumor TIL clonality was associated with response (P = .04). Larger, independent patient cohorts are needed to validate the response-prediction model that combines TCR metrics and mutation burden. Within-arm analyses of tumor T-cell fraction were limited by small sample sizes and reduced statistical power. Achieving clinical benefit was about 30 times more likely for patients whose tumor T-cell fraction and clonality increased by week 13. Tumor T-cell fraction and clonality correlated with PD-L1 staining and CD8+ T-cell counts but not with mutational load.

Worth noting for this clone: No antigen is known for it. Per-nucleotide qualities are absent, and no much larger clonotype sits a single base away.

TCRbeta CDR3 regions were immunosequenced from genomic DNA with the immunoSEQ Assay. Prior to high-throughput sequencing, genomic DNA was amplified by bias-controlled multiplex PCR. Regarding the original processing steps: To quantify the absolute abundance of each unique TCRbeta CDR3 region, the sequences were collapsed and filtered. Clonality, defined as 1 minus Pielou's evenness, was calculated using productive rearrangements only. To compute tumor T-cell fraction, TCRbeta template counts were normalized to usable DNA, with usable DNA estimated from several housekeeping genes. A previously published method was used to identify clones whose frequencies were significantly greater in on-treatment samples than in baseline samples. This immuneACCESS table, as held by TCRdb, lists in-frame sequences with V and J called but not all clones. Of the missing ones, under half trace to an unresolved V gene in checked studies; the others have no known cause. Clone size and V and J calls were adopted from that table, with D and trimming inferred from the DNA. The sample data list 3,100 or so clones, and 27% of these were observed just once. The ten most abundant clones make up about 10% of the sample.

The chain uses TRBV25-1 and TRBJ2-3; the D gene is perhaps TRBD2, from 6 matching bases. This clonotype was obtained from a human donor with melanoma. The sequenced sample was tumor tissue (inferred from file names), obtained from a patient given nivolumab and ipilimumab in sequence. In nucleotide form, the sequence is TGTGCCAGCAGTGAAATGGGAGGCCCCACAGATACGCAGTATTTT. Translated, it gives CASSEMGGPTDTQYF.